This TCR beta chain was observed in a study of shared clonotypes between healthy human individuals. The study's findings and limits: Estimated richness values were generally larger in naive subsets than in memory subsets.

Trimming removed 5 bases from V and 3 bases from J; junction bases left unmatched: 7. CDR1 and CDR2 (germline): SEHNR, FQNEAQ (reference sequence). The CDR3 length is 14 residues. This clone was counted once. The antigen is not known. The assay used deep level. Each PCR replicate from the sorted subsets contained about 210 ng DNA, which is 25,000 to 30,000 T cell genomes. Repertoires were generated with immunoSEQ multiplex PCR, while TCRdb's copy carries only in-frame clones and drops some. The sample has 1.6 million or so clones; roughly 96% are singletons. The chain recombines TRBV7-9 with TRBJ2-7; 7 bases fit TRBD1. Material: naive CD4+ T cells sorted from blood. This sample's subset: CD45RA+ positively selected. This sequence originates from a man younger than 45 in good health. CDR3 sequence: CASSKDPGGYEQYF. In DNA form, the CDR3 reads TGTGCCAGCAGCAAGGATCCAGGGGGCTACGAGCAGTACTTC.